The 21 T cell receptor beta chains below all came from one sample that was sequenced in a study of patients and donors after allogeneic stem cell transplantation. TCRdb independently ran MiXCR on the RT-PCR reads; one entry per CDR3 protein. The sample lists more than 850,000 distinct CDR3 sequences, approximately 19% occurring once. Material: blood, either unsorted or a sorted T cell fraction (not recorded which). These receptors were collected from a human donor who was either an allogeneic HSCT recipient or a stem cell or donor lymphocyte infusion donor (not recorded which). It is not recorded whose cells these are; they may come from a transplant donor.

The chain employs TRBV20-1 and TRBJ2-3; TRBD2 might be the D (6 bases). The V gene's germline CDR1 is DFQATT and CDR2 SNEGSKA (reference sequence). Trimming cost V 2 bases and J 5 bases, with 17 bases left between them. The CDR3 contains 15 residues. The CDR3 sequence is CSARPSRGSVDTQYF. DNA for the CDR3: TGCAGTGCTAGACCATCACGGGGGAGTGTAGATACGCAGTATTTT.

This clonotype was seen more than once but under ten times. The CDR3 loop reads CASSQDAFGGQYF. The CDR3 DNA is TGTGCCAGCAGCCAAGATGCGTTCGGGGGCCAGTATTTT. The rearrangement links TRBV4-2 to TRBJ2-3; D could derive from TRBD1 or TRBD2 (6 bases each). V was shortened by 0 bases and J by 12 bases, with 13 bases between the two germline ends. The CDR3 length is 13 residues. Germline CDR1 LGHNA, CDR2 YNFKEQ.

This clonotype appeared a few times. The chain has TRBV14 and TRBJ2-1; TRBD1 matches at 8 bases. Germline trimming cut 3 bases from V and 4 bases from J; bases unmatched to any gene: 8. Germline CDR1 reads SGHDN; CDR2 reads FVKESK. This CDR3 has 16 amino acids. The CDR3 here is CASSQLSGGAYNEQFF. The CDR3 DNA reads TGTGCCAGCAGCCAGCTCTCAGGGGGCGCGTACAATGAGCAGTTCTTC.

The chain employs TRBV6-5 and TRBJ2-1; D not certain. The V gene lost 2 bases and the J gene lost 2 bases, with 16 bases spanning the gap. This CDR3 has 17 amino acids. Germline V lookup: CDR1 MNHEY, CDR2 SVGAGI. The CDR3 bases are TGTGCCAGCAGTTACCCCCGTGGAGCGAGAACCTACAATGAGCAGTTCTTC. Translation: CASSYPRGARTYNEQFF.

The rearrangement links TRBV15 to TRBJ2-7; D may be TRBD2 (5 bases). The CDR3 spans 15 residues. Trimming took off 5 bases at V and 2 bases at J, with 16 bases between the two ends. CDR1 is LNHNV, CDR2 YYDKDF, per germline (reference sequence). The CDR3 spells CATSSPGGPPYEQYF. The CDR3 region has the DNA TGTGCCACCAGCTCCCCCGGCGGGCCCCCCTACGAGCAGTACTTC.

This clonotype was found a few times. The rearrangement joins TRBV7-2 to TRBJ2-1, with D tentatively TRBD2 (5 bases). Germline CDR1 is SGHTA and CDR2 is FQGNSA. CDR3 size: 14 residues. V lost 2 bases, J lost 4 bases, and 9 bases lay in between. The CDR3 DNA sequence: TGTGCCAGCAGCTTAACTAGAGTGTACAATGAGCAGTTCTTC. Its protein product is CASSLTRVYNEQFF.

This clonotype was seen many times. The rearrangement joins TRBV12-3 or TRBV12-4 to TRBJ1-4; D call uncertain. This CDR3 has 13 residues. V lost 6 bases and J lost 4, with 9 bases in between. The CDR3 sequence is CASSLIVNEKLFF. CDR3 in DNA: TGTGCCAGCAGCCTCATCGTTAATGAAAAACTGTTTTTT.

J is TRBJ1-2 and V is TRBV30, with a possible D match to TRBD1 (6 bases). Germline V gives CDR1 GTSNPN, CDR2 SVGIG (reference sequence). The V gene lost 5 bases and the J gene lost 8 bases, with 15 bases spanning the gap. This CDR3 contains 12 residues. The CDR3, as DNA: TGTGCCTGGTGGCCGGGGGCGAGGGGCTACACCTTC. This sequence encodes CAWWPGARGYTF. The full variable domain, in which reference TRBV30 and TRBJ1-2 provide the parts outside the CDR3, is SQTIHQWPATLVQPVGSPLSLECTVEGTSNPNLYWYRQAAGRGLQLLFYSVGIGQISSEVPQNLSASRPQDRQFILSSKKLLLSDSGFYLCAWWPGARGYTFGSGTRLTVV.

CDR3 nucleotides: TGCAGCGTCCGGGTAGGGGGCGATACGCAGTATTTT. Protein sequence: CSVRVGGDTQYF. The gene calls are TRBV29-1 and TRBJ2-3; 7 positions agree with TRBD1. Germline CDR1 SQVTM, CDR2 ANQGSEA. The CDR3 consists of 12 residues. V lost 6 bases to trimming and J lost 6 bases; unmatched junction nucleotides: 6.

The table lists this clonotype with a few counts. The gene calls are TRBV5-8 and TRBJ2-3; no definite D call. Trimming pared 4 bases from V and 1 base from J, leaving 16 bases between. Per germline, CDR1 SGHTS and CDR2 YDEGEE. The CDR3 has 16 residues. CDR3 nucleotide sequence: TGTGCCAGCAGCGTCCCGACTGCACGAGGCACAGATACGCAGTATTTT. It is translated as CASSVPTARGTDTQYF.

This clonotype was picked up a small number of times. V and J are TRBV27 and TRBJ1-4; TRBD1 aligns across 9 bases. The germline V gene encodes CDR1 MNHEY and CDR2 SMNVEV (reference sequence). V shed 5 bases and J 4 bases; nucleotides not matched to a gene: 8. The CDR3 covers 16 residues. The CDR3 bases are TGTGCCAGCAGTCCCGGGACAGGGTATAATAATGAAAAACTGTTTTTT. Translated: CASSPGTGYNNEKLFF.

A few counts support this clonotype. This chain joins TRBV20-1 and TRBJ1-1; possibly TRBD1 for D (5 bases). Germline CDR1 and CDR2: DFQATT and SNEGSKA (reference sequence). The CDR3 spans 12 residues. V was trimmed by 5 bases and J by 8 bases, leaving 15 bases between them. CDR3 region: CSARGRRGEAFF. The DNA of the CDR3 is TGCAGTGCTCGGGGCAGAAGGGGCGAAGCTTTCTTT.

Only a few counts were recorded for this clonotype. The J gene is TRBJ2-3, the V gene TRBV4-1; 9 bases fit TRBD1. Germline V lookup: CDR1 MGHRA, CDR2 YSYEKL. The V segment lost 4 bases and the J segment 6 bases; nucleotides outside the gene matches: 5. The CDR3 runs 14 residues. In DNA form, the CDR3 reads TGCGCCAGCAGCCGGGGACAGGGTATGGATACGCAGTATTTT. Amino acids: CASSRGQGMDTQYF.

On this clonotype itself: Sequence at one end of the junction differs from germline and may be a read error. The chain is built from TRBV20-1 and TRBJ2-3, with D possibly being TRBD1 (5 bases). In germline, CDR1 is DFQATT, CDR2 SNEGSKA (reference sequence). This CDR3 region has 13 residues. The CDR3 DNA reads TGCAGTGCTAGAGCTCTAGGGGAAGATACGCAGAATTTT. Protein: CSARALGEDTQNF.

The chain is built from TRBV3-1 and TRBJ1-1, with a weak D call TRBD1 (6 bases). Trimming cost V 4 bases and J 9 bases, with 18 bases left between them. This CDR3 is 14 amino acids long. Germline-derived CDR1 and CDR2 are LGHDT and YNNKEL (reference sequence). The CDR3 region is CASSLRQAPGKAFF. The CDR3 DNA reads TGTGCCAGCAGCCTCCGACAGGCCCCTGGCAAAGCTTTCTTT. Full variable domain (missing parts from reference TRBV3-1 and TRBJ1-1): DTAVSQTPKYLVTQMGNDKSIKCEQNLGHDTMYWYKQDSKKFLKIMFSYNNKELIINETVPNRFSPKSPDKAHLNLHINSLELGDSAVYFCASSLRQAPGKAFFGQGTRLTVV.

The rearrangement joins TRBV10-3 to TRBJ2-6; either TRBD1 or TRBD2 may fit D (5 bases each). This CDR3 region has 18 residues. Germline V gene data show CDR1 as ENHRY and CDR2 as SYGVKD. Trimming removed 5 bases from V and 0 bases from J, with 17 bases in between. CDR3 protein: CAISQIRDGSSGANVLTF. The DNA of the CDR3 is TGTGCCATCAGTCAAATACGGGACGGAAGCTCTGGGGCCAACGTCCTGACTTTC.

This sequence joins TRBV27 and TRBJ2-2; D is possibly TRBD1 or TRBD2 (5 bases each). CDR3 length: 16 amino acids. The germline gives CDR1 MNHEY, CDR2 SMNVEV (reference sequence). The V end lost 3 bases, the J end lost 0 bases, and 11 bases lay between the germline ends. The CDR3 region is CASSFFGTPNTGELFF. The CDR3 nucleotides are TGTGCCAGCAGTTTTTTTGGGACGCCGAACACCGGGGAGCTGTTTTTT.

This clonotype was seen a handful of times. The chain couples TRBV21-1 to TRBJ1-3; no check of the table's D call, TRBD1, against the DNA was made. TRBV21-1 is a known pseudogene. The CDR3 spans 17 residues. The CDR3 DNA sequence: TGTGCCAGCAGCAGCTACGCCTGGGACAGGAGTAGAAACACCATATATTTT. It specifies CASSSYAWDRSRNTIYF.

This clonotype came up a few times. This sequence joins TRBV25-1 and TRBJ2-3; a weak D match, TRBD2 (7 bases). Trimming took 4 bases from V and 5 from J, leaving 22 bases between them. The germline gives CDR1 MGHDK, CDR2 SYGVNS. The CDR3 covers 17 residues. CDR3 sequence: CASSVRGMGGLQDTQYF. CDR3 coding DNA: TGTGCCAGCAGTGTGAGAGGGATGGGGGGGCTACAAGATACGCAGTATTTT.

This clonotype was seen only a few times. V usage is TRBV5-6 and J usage is TRBJ1-1; D not certain. Germline CDR1 is SGHDT and CDR2 is YYEEEE. V lost 3 bases, J lost 6 bases, and 15 bases lay in between. This CDR3 spans 14 amino acids. CDR3 sequence: CASSSTGVRAEAFF. DNA of the CDR3: TGTGCCAGCAGCTCGACTGGGGTGAGGGCTGAAGCTTTCTTT.

This clonotype was recorded a few times. The chain combines TRBV16 with TRBJ1-6, with D tentatively TRBD1 (6 bases). This CDR3 is 15 amino acids long. Per germline, CDR1 KGHSY and CDR2 FQNENV. V gave up 2 bases and J gave up 10 bases, with 15 bases separating them. The CDR3 nucleotides are TGTGCCAGCAGCCAACGAGGCACAGGGCGGTCACCCCTCCACTTT. Amino acids: CASSQRGTGRSPLHF.